This T cell receptor beta chain is from a study of Graves' ophthalmopathy and Graves' hyperthyroidism. About the study: Over 18 months of follow-up, stable hyperthyroidism required that no ophthalmopathy appear.

This clonotype was recorded many times. Its antigen is undetermined. General observations from the study: The model predicted ophthalmopathy progression with roughly 70% sensitivity and approximately 72% specificity.

Transcripts of RNA were the source for amplifying TCR beta CDR3 regions. Second-round multiplex PCR followed a first-round RT-PCR using HTBI primers. TCRdb reanalysed the multiplex PCR reads using MiXCR and keeps one entry per CDR3 protein. The table shows over a million distinct CDR3 sequences, with 35% to 40% occurring only once. The CDR3 has 13 residues. Germline assignment: CDR1 SGHAT and CDR2 FQNNGV. V was pared by 5 bases and J by 6 bases, with 6 bases of the junction left unmatched. Sample: peripheral blood or thyroid tissue (not recorded which). The chain carries TRBV11-2 and TRBJ2-7, with 8 bases fitting TRBD1. The source is an adult man with Graves' hyperthyroidism. Here the CDR3 reads CASSVGQGTEQYF. The CDR3 bases are TGTGCCAGCAGCGTAGGACAGGGAACCGAGCAGTACTTC.